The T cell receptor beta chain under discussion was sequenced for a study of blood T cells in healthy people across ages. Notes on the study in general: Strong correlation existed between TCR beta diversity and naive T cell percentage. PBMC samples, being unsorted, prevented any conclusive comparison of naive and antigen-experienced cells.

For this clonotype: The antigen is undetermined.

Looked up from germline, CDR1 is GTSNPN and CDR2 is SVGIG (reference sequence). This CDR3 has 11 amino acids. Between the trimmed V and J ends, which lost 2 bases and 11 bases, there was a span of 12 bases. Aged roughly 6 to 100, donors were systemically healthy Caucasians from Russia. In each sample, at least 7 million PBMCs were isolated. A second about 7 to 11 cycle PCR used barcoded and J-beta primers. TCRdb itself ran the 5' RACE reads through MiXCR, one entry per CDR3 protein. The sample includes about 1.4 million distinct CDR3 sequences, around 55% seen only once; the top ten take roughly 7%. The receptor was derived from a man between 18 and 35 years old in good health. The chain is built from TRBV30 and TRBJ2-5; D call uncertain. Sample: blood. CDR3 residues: CAWSRNNEQYF. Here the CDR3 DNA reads TGTGCCTGGAGTCGAAATAATGAGCAGTACTTC.